Shown below are 6 T cell receptor beta chains from a single sample sequenced in a study of T-cell memory formation after mild COVID-19. TCRdb processed the 5' RACE reads anew with MiXCR; each CDR3 protein has one entry. Seen here are approximately 290,000 distinct CDR3 sequences, 15% observed once, and the top ten hold around 23%. Material for sequencing was PBMCs or a T cell subset sorted from them (not recorded which). The receptors were gathered from a man aged 18 to 29 who had mild COVID-19 (a few samples of this study predate the infection). Cell type and time point are not known.

This clonotype occurred many times. The V call is TRBV5-1, the J call TRBJ2-3, with TRBD2 as a possible D gene (5 bases). V shed 2 bases and J shed 4 bases, with 20 bases lying between them. This CDR3 has 17 amino acids. Germline lookup yields CDR1 SGHRS and CDR2 YFSETQ. This chain's CDR3 is CASSFLTRGNNPDTQYF. CDR3 bases: TGCGCCAGCAGCTTCCTGACTCGGGGTAATAATCCAGATACGCAGTATTTT.

This clonotype was seen a handful of times. The rearrangement uses TRBV20-1 and TRBJ1-5; 9 nucleotides agree with TRBD1. CDR3 length equals 13 residues. The ends lost 3 bases at V and 6 bases at J; junction bases unmatched: 3. Germline V lookup: CDR1 DFQATT, CDR2 SNEGSKA (reference sequence). In DNA, the CDR3 is TGCAGTGCTAGCGGGGACAGGGCTCAGCCCCAGCATTTT. Translated: CSASGDRAQPQHF.

Only a few counts were recorded for this clonotype. The V and J genes are TRBV7-2 and TRBJ2-7; TRBD1 is a possible D gene (6 bases). CDR3 length equals 15 residues. Trimming pared 6 bases from V and 3 bases from J, leaving 18 bases between. The V gene's germline CDR1 is SGHTA and CDR2 FQGNSA. The CDR3 nucleotides read TGTGCCAGCAGTAAACAACAGGGTTTGGTCTACGAGCAGTACTTC. This sequence encodes CASSKQQGLVYEQYF.

Only a few counts were recorded for this clonotype. The chain joins TRBV7-3 to TRBJ2-3; D not certain. CDR3 size: 13 residues. CDR1 and CDR2 from the germline V gene are SGHTA and FQGTGA. Trimming took off 5 bases at V and 5 bases at J, with 11 bases between the two ends. The CDR3 DNA follows: TGTGCCAGCAGCCAGAACAAGGGAGATACGCAGTATTTT. Translation: CASSQNKGDTQYF.

This clonotype was seen a handful of times. This sequence joins TRBV2 and TRBJ2-5; TRBD2 agrees at 7 bases. This CDR3 has 14 amino acids. CDR1 is SNHLY, CDR2 FYNNEI, per germline. Trimming at V came to 4 bases and at J to 3 bases, leaving 5 bases not matched to a gene. The CDR3 DNA follows: TGTGCCAGCAGTGGAGCGGGGACTAAAGAGACCCAGTACTTC. Residues: CASSGAGTKETQYF.

The chain joins TRBV4-3 to TRBJ1-2; D not certain. There are 15 residues in the CDR3. Trimming pared 0 bases from V and 7 bases from J, leaving 15 bases between. Germline CDR1 LGHNA, CDR2 YSLEER. CDR3 protein: CASSQDLLRVAGYTF. The DNA of the CDR3 is TGCGCCAGCAGCCAAGATCTGTTGAGAGTAGCTGGCTACACCTTC.